The 31 T cell receptor beta chains in this list originate from one sample, sequenced in a study of tissue T cells after allogeneic stem cell transplantation (dated by TCRdb to between 2021 and 2022). Library preparation employed the immunoSEQ multiplex PCR assay. TCRdb stores this immuneACCESS table with in-frame sequences only. Part of the clones is absent; in the studies checked, under half of the shortfall reflects unresolved V genes, and no reason is known for the rest. For this sample the table gives roughly 7,000 clones, of which 50% were detected only once. The ten largest make up approximately 3.9% of the sample. The label giving this sample's time point can be read as: mouse harvest day 7 after allogeneic transplant. Mouse grafts consisting of 10^7 T-cell-depleted bone marrow cells combined with 10^6 splenic CD5+ T cells were administered by tail vein injection. The material sequenced was gut tissue. Receptor source: a female BALB/c mouse given C57BL/6 T cells with graft-versus-host disease after an allogeneic hematopoietic cell transplant.

As regards this clone: Genes and germline are mouse. The CDR3 end is not reached by the read, which stops 1 residue before it; the germline J gene fills it in. V usage is TRBV30 and J usage is TRBJ2-7, with unresolved D. The V gene's germline CDR1 is SQVVS and CDR2 ANEGSEA. The CDR3 contains 12 residues. V dropped 0 bases and J dropped 4 bases, with 7 bases sitting between them. The part of the CDR3 DNA that was read is TGTAGTTCTAGAGAAACAGCTTATGAACAGTAC. Translating it yields CSSRETAYEQY. The complete CDR3 sequence is CSSRETAYEQYF.

A note on this clone: The gene names here belong to mouse. The read ends 1 residue shy of where the CDR3 ends; the end is completed using the germline J gene. The chain couples TRBV23 to TRBJ2-1; TRBD2 reflects the table's D call only, with no check against the DNA. Germline loops: CDR1 KGHTA, CDR2 FQNQQP. The CDR3 consists of 15 residues. Incomplete CDR3 DNA: TGCTCCAGCAGTCTGGGGGGGTATAACTATGCTGAGCAGTTC. This codes for CSSSLGGYNYAEQF. The CDR3 in its entirety is CSSSLGGYNYAEQFF. The variable domain in full, with the rest retrieved from reference TRBV23 and TRBJ2-1, is DAAVTQKPRYLIKMKGQEAEMKCIPEKGHTAVFWYQQKQSKELKFLIYFQNQQPLDQIDMVKERFSAVCPSSSLCSLGIRTCEAEDSALYLCSSSLGGYNYAEQFFGPGTRLTVL.

In the case of this clone: These gene names are mouse names. The read gets to within 1 residue of the CDR3 end, and the germline J gene fills in the rest. The gene calls are TRBV20 and TRBJ2-7, with D perhaps TRBD1 (6 bases). CDR1 and CDR2 (germline): GFQATS, STVNSAI. Trimming removed 3 bases from V and 4 bases from J, with 7 bases in between. This CDR3 region has 11 residues. Incomplete CDR3 DNA: TGTGGTGCTAGACAGGGATATGAACAGTAC. Residues: CGARQGYEQY. The complete CDR3 protein is CGARQGYEQYF.

Of note for this clone: Gene names denote mouse genes. The missing CDR3 end, 1 residue past where the read stops, is filled in from the germline J gene. This chain links TRBV26 with TRBJ1-4; D gene ambiguous. The CDR3 consists of 14 residues. The germline V gene has CDR1 KGHPV and CDR2 FQNQEV (reference sequence). V lost 2 bases and J 0 bases, leaving 4 bases between the germline ends. The CDR3 is CASSLTFSNERLFF. CDR3 bases read: TGTGCCAGCAGTCTGACCTTTTCCAACGAAAGATTATTT.

On this clone: Gene labels here are mouse ones. The read ends 1 residue shy of where the CDR3 ends; the end is completed using the germline J gene. V and J are TRBV26 and TRBJ1-6; 12 bases match TRBD1. TRBJ1-6 is recorded as an ORF, its role being uncertain. J was trimmed by 0 bases and V by 4 bases; bases with no gene match: 4. Germline lookup yields CDR1 KGHPV and CDR2 FQNQEV (reference sequence). This CDR3 has 18 amino acids. CDR3 bases read: TGTGCCAGCAGTCCGGGACAGGGGGCCAATTCCTATAATTCGCCCCTCTAC. It is translated as CASSPGQGANSYNSPLY. The whole CDR3 is CASSPGQGANSYNSPLYF.

Points on this clone: Here the gene names and germline are mouse. The read is 1 residue too short to cover the CDR3 end, so that end is filled in from the germline J gene. The chain links TRBV2 to TRBJ2-5; 11 nucleotides line up with TRBD1. V lost 0 bases and J lost 4; bases outside the gene matches: 3. CDR1 and CDR2 from the germline V gene are LGHNA and YSYQKL. The length of the CDR3 is 16 residues. Incomplete CDR3 DNA: TGTGCCAGCAGCCAAGATGGGACAGGGGGGAAAGACACCCAGTAC. Translation: CASSQDGTGGKDTQY. The full-length CDR3 reads as CASSQDGTGGKDTQYF.

This clone was seen a few times. Mouse germline and gene names are used. The read stops 1 residue short of the end of the CDR3; the missing end is completed from the germline J gene. This chain links TRBV3 with TRBJ2-7; 7 bases match TRBD1. The V and J ends lost 5 bases and 4 bases, in that order; junction bases with no gene match: 8. The germline gives CDR1 SNHLY, CDR2 FYNGKV (reference sequence). This CDR3 is 14 amino acids long. The part of the CDR3 DNA that was read is TGTGCCAGCAGCCTTCGACAGGGTAGGTATGAACAGTAC. This sequence encodes CASSLRQGRYEQY. The complete CDR3 reads CASSLRQGRYEQYF.

Details on this clone: Mouse names are used for the genes. The sequenced fragment ends 1 residue before the CDR3 boundary, so the rest is inferred from the germline J gene. This sequence joins TRBV12-2 and TRBJ2-4; possible D gene TRBD2, 7 bases. Germline V lookup: CDR1 SGHLS, CDR2 HYDKME. CDR3 length equals 15 residues. The V and J ends lost 2 bases and 0 bases respectively, with 11 bases between them. This CDR3 is CASSPGGASQNTLYF. CDR3 bases read: TGTGCCAGCTCTCCGGGGGGCGCAAGTCAAAACACCTTGTAC.

About this clone: Gene names are mouse gene names. The read stops 1 residue short of the end of the CDR3; the missing end is completed from the germline J gene. V gene TRBV16 combines with J gene TRBJ1-2; D might be TRBD1 (6 bases). Trimming left V 5 bases short and J 1 base short, with 8 bases between. The germline gives CDR1 SGHSA, CDR2 FRNQAP. The CDR3 totals 13 residues. CDR3 amino acids: CASSKGQNSDYTF. The sequenced CDR3 bases are TGTGCAAGCAGCAAGGGACAAAACTCCGACTACACC. Combining the CDR3 with reference TRBV16 and TRBJ1-2 gives the whole variable domain NAGVIQTPRHKVTGKGQEATLWCEPISGHSAVFWYRQTIVQGLEFLTYFRNQAPIDDSGMPKERFSAQMPNQSHSTLKIQSTQPQDSAVYLCASSKGQNSDYTFGSGTRLLVI.

For this clone: Gene names follow the mouse nomenclature. From the germline J gene comes the end of the CDR3, since the read stops 1 residue before it. The same CDR3 is also encoded by other DNA sequences in this sample. The rearrangement joins TRBV26 to TRBJ2-4; D uncertain. The CDR3 covers 14 residues. The V end lost 2 bases, the J end lost 0 bases, and 6 bases lay between the germline ends. Germline V gene lookup returns CDR1 KGHPV and CDR2 FQNQEV (reference sequence). The CDR3 loop reads CASSLTSSQNTLYF. The DNA read from the CDR3 is TGTGCCAGCAGTCTGACAAGTAGTCAAAACACCTTGTAC.

Notes on this clone: Any gene name here is a mouse gene name. The DNA ends 1 residue before the CDR3 does, and the rest of the CDR3 is filled in from the germline J gene. This chain connects TRBV5 to TRBJ1-4; D call uncertain. Germline lookup yields CDR1 LGHNA and CDR2 YNLKQL (reference sequence). Trimming removed 3 bases from V and 2 bases from J, with 7 bases in between. The CDR3 runs to 14 residues. CDR3 DNA (partial): TGTGCCAGCAGCCAGGGATCATCCAACGAAAGATTATTT. Translated, it gives CASSQGSSNERLF. The complete CDR3 sequence is CASSQGSSNERLFF.

This clone has only a few counts. Gene names are the mouse ones. The sequence runs out 1 residue before the end of the CDR3; the remainder is reconstructed from the germline J gene. This chain joins TRBV12-2 and TRBJ2-3, with 8 bases lining up with TRBD2. Germline V lookup: CDR1 SGHLS, CDR2 HYDKME. The J segment lost 0 bases and the V segment lost 0 bases, leaving 4 bases of the junction unmatched. CDR3 length: 16 residues. The CDR3 sequence is CASSLEGGASAETLYF. CDR3 DNA (partial): TGTGCCAGCTCTCTCGAAGGGGGGGCTAGTGCAGAAACGCTGTAT.

Comment on this clone: Gene and germline names: mouse. The read ends 1 residue before the CDR3 terminus; that terminus is restored from the germline J gene. This same CDR3 is encoded by further DNA sequences in the sample. V gene TRBV26 combines with J gene TRBJ1-1; D is possibly TRBD1 (5 bases). V dropped 6 bases and J dropped 1 base, with 9 bases sitting between them. The CDR3 length is 13 residues. Germline V CDR1 and CDR2: KGHPV, FQNQEV (reference sequence). The CDR3 bases that were read are TGTGCCAGCAGCCCTACAGGAAACACAGAAGTCTTC. This translates into CASSPTGNTEVF. The full CDR3 sequence reads CASSPTGNTEVFF.

On this clone itself: Genes here carry mouse names. The read terminates 1 residue ahead of where the CDR3 ends, so the germline J gene completes it. V usage is TRBV31 and J usage is TRBJ2-1; maybe TRBD1 (8 bases). The germline V gene encodes CDR1 GKSSPN and CDR2 SITVG. The CDR3 extends over 13 amino acids. V gave up 4 bases and J gave up 7 bases, with 14 bases separating them. The CDR3 bases that were read are TGTGCCTGGACCCACAGGGGGGGGGCTGAGCAGTTC. Translation gives CAWTHRGGAEQF. The full CDR3 protein reads CAWTHRGGAEQFF.

Concerning this clone: Here the gene names and germline are mouse. The CDR3 end is not reached by the read, which stops 1 residue before it; the germline J gene fills it in. The chain employs TRBV23 and TRBJ2-5; the table's D call, TRBD2, has no DNA check behind it. Germline loops: CDR1 KGHTA, CDR2 FQNQQP. CDR3 length equals 15 residues. CDR3 in amino acids: CSSSQSVGSQDTQYF. The sequenced CDR3 bases are TGCTCCAGCAGTCAATCGGTGGGGTCCCAAGACACCCAGTAC.

To note about this clone: Mouse gene names apply. The read comes to an end 1 residue before the CDR3 does, leaving the germline J gene to fill in the end. The chain links TRBV20 to TRBJ2-5; the D is unclear. V lost 1 base and J 3 bases, leaving 5 bases between the germline ends. Per the germline V gene, CDR1 is GFQATS and CDR2 is STVNSAI. The CDR3 is 12 residues long. CDR3 in amino acids: CGARGQQDTQYF. The CDR3 DNA, read in part, is TGTGGTGCTAGGGGGCAGCAAGACACCCAGTAC.

To note about this clone: Genes and germline are mouse. The read ends 1 residue before the CDR3 terminus; that terminus is restored from the germline J gene. The rearrangement links TRBV16 to TRBJ1-6, with D hard to call. TRBJ1-6 is assigned to the ORF class and has an uncertain function. CDR1 is SGHSA, CDR2 FRNQAP, per germline. This CDR3 is built from 13 residues. Deletions cut 7 bases from V and 0 bases from J, with 4 bases between. The sequenced part of the CDR3 DNA is TGTGCAAGCACCTTTTCCTATAATTCGCCCCTCTAC. Translation: CASTFSYNSPLY. The whole CDR3 reads CASTFSYNSPLYF.

With regard to this clone: The germline and genes are mouse ones. The CDR3 end lies 1 residue beyond the end of the read and is filled in from the germline J gene. The V gene is TRBV15, the J gene TRBJ2-7, with 9 nucleotides matching TRBD2. V trimming: 6 bases; J trimming: 4 bases; junction bases outside the gene matches: 4. The CDR3 covers 13 residues. From germline, CDR1 is SGHND and CDR2 FRSKSL. The CDR3 DNA, read in part, is TGTGCCAGCAGACAACTGGGGGGTTATGAACAGTAC. Protein: CASRQLGGYEQY. The CDR3 in its entirety is CASRQLGGYEQYF.

This clone showed up just a few times. Each gene name is a mouse one. The missing CDR3 end, 1 residue past where the read stops, is filled in from the germline J gene. This chain uses TRBV5 with TRBJ1-2, with 8 bases matching TRBD1. Germline CDR1 LGHNA, CDR2 YNLKQL (reference sequence). Trimming removed 0 bases from V and 6 bases from J; junction bases left unmatched: 6. The CDR3 runs 15 residues. The CDR3 sequence: CASSQDRAGGADYTF. CDR3 DNA (partial): TGTGCCAGCAGCCAAGATAGGGCAGGGGGCGCCGACTACACC.

Turning to this clone: Here the gene names and germline are mouse. The CDR3 end is not reached by the read, which stops 1 residue before it; the germline J gene fills it in. Additional DNA sequences in this sample encode the identical CDR3. The V and J genes are TRBV26 and TRBJ1-3, with 7 bases aligning to TRBD1. Trimming at V came to 0 bases and at J to 2 bases, leaving 1 base not matched to a gene. Germline V lookup: CDR1 KGHPV, CDR2 FQNQEV (reference sequence). The CDR3 extends over 15 amino acids. The sequenced CDR3 bases are TGTGCCAGCAGTCTGTCGCAGGGGGCTGGAAATACGCTCTAT. This codes for CASSLSQGAGNTLY. The CDR3, in full, reads CASSLSQGAGNTLYF.

This clone was found a few times. Gene names are mouse gene names. The missing CDR3 end, 1 residue past where the read stops, is filled in from the germline J gene. The rearrangement links TRBV26 to TRBJ2-3; maybe TRBD1 (6 bases). This CDR3 comprises 14 residues. CDR1 is KGHPV, CDR2 FQNQEV, per germline (reference sequence). Between the trimmed V and J ends, which lost 5 bases and 0 bases, there was a span of 9 bases. The CDR3 region is CASSETGSAETLYF. The CDR3 bases that were read are TGTGCCAGCAGTGAGACAGGTAGTGCAGAAACGCTGTAT.

In this sample, this clone turned up a few times. The gene names given are mouse names. The read stops 1 residue short of the end of the CDR3; the missing end is completed from the germline J gene. This chain uses TRBV19 with TRBJ2-3, with TRBD2 matching over 8 bases. The V segment lost 4 bases and the J segment 0 bases; nucleotides outside the gene matches: 4. This CDR3 is 15 amino acids long. Germline CDR1 FNHDT, CDR2 SITEND (reference sequence). The CDR3 region is CASSRLGSSAETLYF. Partial CDR3 DNA: TGTGCCAGCAGTCGACTGGGGTCTAGTGCAGAAACGCTGTAT.

Comment on this clone: Gene names are the mouse ones. The CDR3 DNA, read in part, is TGTGCCAGCTCCCCCGGACTGGGGGGTCAAAACACCTTGTAC. Its translation is CASSPGLGGQNTLY. In full, the CDR3 reads CASSPGLGGQNTLYF. The V gene is TRBV12-1, the J gene TRBJ2-4; 10 bases are a match to TRBD2. The CDR3 is cut off 1 residue early in the read; its end comes from the germline J gene. Trimming took 4 bases from V and 1 from J; bases not matched to a gene: 4. Germline V gene sequence: CDR1 SGHSN, CDR2 HYEKVE. The CDR3 runs to 15 residues.

Of note for this clone: Gene names are the mouse ones. The read ends 1 residue shy of where the CDR3 ends; the end is completed using the germline J gene. The chain combines TRBV12-1 with TRBJ1-4; 8 bases align to TRBD1. V lost 2 bases and J lost 0; bases outside the gene matches: 4. Germline V gene sequence: CDR1 SGHSN, CDR2 HYEKVE. The CDR3 is made up of 16 amino acids. The sequenced part of the CDR3 DNA is TGTGCCAGCTCTCACAGGGGGGGGGTTTCCAACGAAAGATTATTT. Its translation is CASSHRGGVSNERLF. The CDR3 reads in full as CASSHRGGVSNERLFF.

Points on this clone: Mouse gene names and germline throughout. The read falls 1 residue short of the CDR3 end, and the missing part is taken from the germline J gene. This chain joins TRBV3 and TRBJ1-4; D might be TRBD1 (5 bases). Germline loops: CDR1 SNHLY, CDR2 FYNGKV (reference sequence). The CDR3 totals 14 residues. V was cut by 4 bases and J by 2 bases, with 8 bases left in between. CDR3 in amino acids: CASSSGQSNERLFF. Partial CDR3 DNA: TGTGCCAGCAGCTCTGGACAATCCAACGAAAGATTATTT.

This clone came up a few times. The gene names given are mouse names. The DNA read from the CDR3 is TGCTCCAGTTCCCAGGCGAATTCTGGAAATACGCTCTAT. This translates into CSSSQANSGNTLY. The full-length CDR3 reads as CSSSQANSGNTLYF. The rearrangement links TRBV23 to TRBJ1-3; no check of the table's D call, TRBD1, against the DNA was made. The CDR3 is cut off 1 residue early in the read; its end comes from the germline J gene. CDR1 is KGHTA, CDR2 FQNQQP, per germline. This CDR3 comprises 14 residues. Full variable domain (missing parts from reference TRBV23 and TRBJ1-3): DAAVTQKPRYLIKMKGQEAEMKCIPEKGHTAVFWYQQKQSKELKFLIYFQNQQPLDQIDMVKERFSAVCPSSSLCSLGIRTCEAEDSALYLCSSSQANSGNTLYFGEGSRLIVV.

The sample holds one count of this clone. Any gene name here is a mouse gene name. This chain's CDR3 is CASSLEGSQNTLYF. The CDR3 bases that were read are TGTGCCAGCTCTCTCGAGGGGAGTCAAAACACCTTGTAC. The chain carries TRBV12-2 and TRBJ2-4; possible D gene TRBD1, 5 bases. Read coverage stops 1 residue before the CDR3 terminus; the germline J gene supplies the remainder. The CDR3 covers 14 residues. The V end lost 0 bases, the J end lost 0 bases, and 6 bases lay between the germline ends. The germline CDR1 and CDR2 sequences are SGHLS and HYDKME.

In regard to this clone: These gene names are mouse names. Sequencing ends 1 residue short of the CDR3 end; the germline J gene provides the rest. The chain carries TRBV3 and TRBJ2-7; D is possibly TRBD1 (5 bases). Trimming took off 3 bases at V and 1 base at J, with 7 bases between the two ends. Per the germline V gene, CDR1 is SNHLY and CDR2 is FYNGKV (reference sequence). This CDR3 region has 13 residues. The CDR3 bases that were read are TGTGCCAGCAGCTTTCAGGGTTCCTATGAACAGTAC. This gives the protein CASSFQGSYEQY. The CDR3 reads in full as CASSFQGSYEQYF.

To note about this clone: The junction departs from germline at one end; a sequencing error may be responsible. Gene names and germline refer to mouse. Read sequence stops 1 residue before the CDR3 end, and the germline J gene provides the missing end. The chain couples TRBV26 to TRBJ2-5; no clear D. Germline V gene data show CDR1 as KGHPV and CDR2 as FQNQEV (reference sequence). The CDR3 runs to 14 residues. The CDR3 here is CASRLGVNQDTQYF. The DNA read from the CDR3 is TGTGCCAGCCGTCTCGGCGTTAACCAAGACACCCAGTAC.

In this sample, this clone turned up a few times. Gene names and germline match the mouse. The read finishes 1 residue shy of the CDR3 end, and the germline J gene is used to complete it. The chain combines TRBV1 with TRBJ1-2, with 10 bases matching TRBD1. Trimming took 2 bases from V and 1 from J; bases not matched to a gene: 1. Germline V gives CDR1 NSQYPW, CDR2 LRSPGD (reference sequence). This CDR3 is 15 amino acids long. The sequenced CDR3 bases are TGCACCTGCAGTGCAAGGGACAGGGGAAACTCCGACTACACC. Translation: CTCSARDRGNSDYT. The CDR3 in full is CTCSARDRGNSDYTF.

For this clone: The gene names here belong to mouse. The observed sequence ends 1 residue before the CDR3 terminus, with the missing tail filled in from the germline J gene. The gene calls are TRBV23 and TRBJ2-7; the D call in the table, TRBD2, was not verified against the DNA. CDR1 KGHTA and CDR2 FQNQQP come from the germline V gene. The CDR3 extends over 14 amino acids. The CDR3 is CSSSQGDWGYEQYF. CDR3 DNA, as far as it was read: TGCTCCAGCAGTCAAGGGGACTGGGGATATGAACAGTAC. Drawing the rest from reference TRBV23 and TRBJ2-7, the complete variable domain is DAAVTQKPRYLIKMKGQEAEMKCIPEKGHTAVFWYQQKQSKELKFLIYFQNQQPLDQIDMVKERFSAVCPSSSLCSLGIRTCEAEDSALYLCSSSQGDWGYEQYFGPGTRLTVL.